The 7 T cell receptor beta chains presented below share a single source sample, sequenced in a study of T cell responses to AZD1222 COVID-19 vaccine. Profiling relied on immunoSEQ multiplex PCR, and the TCRdb table lists in-frame clones only, not all of them. Altogether 84,000 or so clones are present, around nine tenths being singletons, with the ten largest covering around 2%. Sequenced here: peripheral blood, sampled on day 0 of AZD1222 vaccination. The source of these receptors is an adult in good health.

This chain connects TRBV6-2 or TRBV6-3 to TRBJ2-2; D gene unclear. Germline CDR1 is MNHEY and CDR2 is SVGEGT. The CDR3 extends over 18 amino acids. V was shortened by 4 bases and J by 0 bases, with 18 bases between the two germline ends. The DNA for the CDR3 is TGTGCCAGCAGTTCGTGGGCCAACACGGTAACGAACACCGGGGAGCTGTTTTTT. Translated, it gives CASSSWANTVTNTGELFF.

V gene TRBV18 combines with J gene TRBJ1-3; 7 bases are a match to TRBD1. Germline V gene lookup returns CDR1 KGHSH and CDR2 LQKENI. CDR3 length equals 17 residues. Germline trimming cut 2 bases from V and 0 bases from J; bases unmatched to any gene: 7. The CDR3 loop is CASSPDGTVHSGNTIYF. The CDR3 DNA reads as TGTGCCAGCTCACCAGACGGGACAGTACACTCTGGAAACACCATATATTTT.

This CDR3 is CASSLGQGPNTEAFF. As DNA, the CDR3 is TGTGCCAGCAGCTTGGGACAGGGCCCGAACACTGAAGCTTTCTTT. The rearrangement uses TRBV3-1 (or the pseudogene TRBV3-2) and TRBJ1-1, with TRBD1 matching over 9 bases. This CDR3 spans 15 amino acids. The J segment lost 1 base and the V segment lost 5 bases, leaving 5 bases of the junction unmatched. Germline CDR1 reads LGHDT; CDR2 reads YNNKEL (reference sequence).

The sample holds a few counts of this clone. The rearrangement links TRBV7-7 to TRBJ2-2; 7 bases agree with TRBD1. This CDR3 contains 15 residues. Germline assignment: CDR1 SSHAT and CDR2 FNYEAQ (reference sequence). V was clipped by 5 bases and J by 7 bases; unmatched bases: 10. CDR3 in DNA: TGTGCCAGCAGCCCCGCAGGGGGTAATTTCGGGGAGCTGTTTTTT. Residues: CASSPAGGNFGELFF.

The J gene is TRBJ1-1, the V gene TRBV2; maybe TRBD1 (5 bases). Trimming pared 2 bases from V and 11 bases from J, leaving 9 bases between. Per the germline V gene, CDR1 is SNHLY and CDR2 is FYNNEI. CDR3 length: 11 residues. The CDR3 bases are TGTGCCAGCAGTGAACTCAGGGAGGCTTTCTTT. It translates to CASSELREAFF.

The V and J genes are TRBV11-2 and TRBJ1-2; the D is unclear. Germline assignment: CDR1 SGHAT and CDR2 FQNNGV. V was trimmed by 1 base and J by 3 bases, leaving 6 bases between them. There are 13 residues in the CDR3. The DNA of the CDR3 is TGTGCCAGCAGCTTAGGGGGTCACTATGGCTACACCTTC. Translating gives CASSLGGHYGYTF. The full variable domain, with the rest looked up from reference TRBV11-2 and TRBJ1-2, is EAGVAQSPRYKIIEKRQSVAFWCNPISGHATLYWYQQILGQGPKLLIQFQNNGVVDDSQLPKDRFSAERLKGVDSTLKIQPAKLEDSAVYLCASSLGGHYGYTFGSGTRLTVV.

The rearrangement uses TRBV18 and TRBJ2-5, with 16 positions matching TRBD2. This CDR3 region has 17 residues. The V gene's germline CDR1 is KGHSH and CDR2 LQKENI. The trim removed 3 bases at V and 4 bases at J, leaving 5 bases unmatched. CDR3: CASSPGTSGRAGETQYF. The CDR3 DNA sequence: TGTGCCAGCTCACCGGGGACTAGCGGGAGGGCCGGAGAGACCCAGTACTTC.